This record concerns one T cell receptor beta chain sequence. The sample comes from a study of blood T cell repertoires in COVID-19. About the study: Donors in the United States, Italy and Spain gave samples during acute or convalescent COVID-19. Nucleic acid was either cDNA or gDNA, and it came from T cells, B-cell-depleted T cells, or PBMCs.

The CDR3 totals 14 residues. The germline V gene encodes CDR1 SGHTA and CDR2 FQGNSA. The V end lost 2 bases, the J end lost 3 bases, and 10 bases lay between the germline ends. Per the study methods: Amplification of reference gene primers was used by the study to estimate nucleated cell counts. Assay used: immunoSEQ multiplex PCR; TCRdb lists only in-frame clones, some missing. That table is the source of V, J and clone size, and D and trimming were worked out from the DNA. The sample consists of some 41,000 clones, 83% of them appearing once. This TCR came from an elderly man in a cohort sampled during active COVID-19. V usage is TRBV7-2 and J usage is TRBJ1-1; D gene unclear. Material for sequencing was peripheral blood. The CDR3: CASSLSPGDTEAFF. The CDR3 region has the DNA TGTGCCAGCAGCTTATCTCCCGGGGACACTGAAGCTTTCTTT.